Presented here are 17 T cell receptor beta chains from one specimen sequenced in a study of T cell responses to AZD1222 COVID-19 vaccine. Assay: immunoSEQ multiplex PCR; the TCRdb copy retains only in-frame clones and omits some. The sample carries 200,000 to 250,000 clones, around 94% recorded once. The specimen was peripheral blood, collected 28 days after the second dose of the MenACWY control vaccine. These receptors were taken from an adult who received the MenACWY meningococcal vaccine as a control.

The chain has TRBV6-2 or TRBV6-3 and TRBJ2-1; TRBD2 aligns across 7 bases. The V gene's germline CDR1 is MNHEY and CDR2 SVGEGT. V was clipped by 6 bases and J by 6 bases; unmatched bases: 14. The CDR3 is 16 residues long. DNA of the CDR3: TGTGCCAGCAGCACCCCTAGCGGCCCAAGGAGCAATGAGCAGTTCTTC. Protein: CASSTPSGPRSNEQFF.

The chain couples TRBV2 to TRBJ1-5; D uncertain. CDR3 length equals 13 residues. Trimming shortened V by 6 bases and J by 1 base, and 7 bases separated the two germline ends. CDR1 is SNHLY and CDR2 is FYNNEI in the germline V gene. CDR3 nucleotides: TGTGCCAGCAGATCGGAAAGCAATCAGCCCCAGCATTTT. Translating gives CASRSESNQPQHF.

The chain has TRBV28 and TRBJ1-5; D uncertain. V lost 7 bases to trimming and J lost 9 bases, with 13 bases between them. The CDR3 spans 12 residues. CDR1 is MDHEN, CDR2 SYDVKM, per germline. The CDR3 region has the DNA TGTGCCAGCAACCACGGTCATGGGCCCCAGCATTTT. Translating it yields CASNHGHGPQHF. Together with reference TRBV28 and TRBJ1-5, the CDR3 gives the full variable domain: DVKVTQSSRYLVKRTGEKVFLECVQDMDHENMFWYRQDPGLGLRLIYFSYDVKMKEKGDIPEGYSVSREKKERFSLILESASTNQTSMYLCASNHGHGPQHFGDGTRLSIL.

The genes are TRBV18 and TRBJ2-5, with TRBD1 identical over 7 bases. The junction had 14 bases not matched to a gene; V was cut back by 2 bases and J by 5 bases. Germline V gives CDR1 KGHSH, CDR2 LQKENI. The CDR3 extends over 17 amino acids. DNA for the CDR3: TGTGCCAGCTCACCAAGAGTAGCAGGGGGAAATCTGGAGACCCAGTACTTC. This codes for CASSPRVAGGNLETQYF.

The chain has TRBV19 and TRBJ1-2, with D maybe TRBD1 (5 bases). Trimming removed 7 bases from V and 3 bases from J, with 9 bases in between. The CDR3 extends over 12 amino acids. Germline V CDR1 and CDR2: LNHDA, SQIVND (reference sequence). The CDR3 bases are TGTGCCAGTATTCGGGACGACTATGGCTACACCTTC. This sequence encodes CASIRDDYGYTF.

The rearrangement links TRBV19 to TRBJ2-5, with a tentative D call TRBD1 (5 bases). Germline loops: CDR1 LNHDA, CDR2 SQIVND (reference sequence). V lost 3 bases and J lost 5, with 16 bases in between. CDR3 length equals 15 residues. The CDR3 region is CASSISAGYRETQYF. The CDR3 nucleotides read TGTGCCAGTAGTATCTCGGCAGGGTATAGGGAGACCCAGTACTTC.

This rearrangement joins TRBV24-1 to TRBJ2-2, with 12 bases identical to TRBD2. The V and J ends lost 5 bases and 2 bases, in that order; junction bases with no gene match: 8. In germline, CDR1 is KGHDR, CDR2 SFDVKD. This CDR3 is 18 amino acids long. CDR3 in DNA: TGTGCCACCAGTGGTCGACCGGGACTAGCGGGCAACACCGGGGAGCTGTTTTTT. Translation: CATSGRPGLAGNTGELFF.

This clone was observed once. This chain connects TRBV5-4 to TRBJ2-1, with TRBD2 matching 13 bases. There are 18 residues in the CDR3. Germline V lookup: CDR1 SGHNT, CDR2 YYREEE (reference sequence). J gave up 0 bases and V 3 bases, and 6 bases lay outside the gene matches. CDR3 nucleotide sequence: TGTGCCAGCAGCTCGGGACTAGCGGGACCCCGCTCCTACAATGAGCAGTTCTTC. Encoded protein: CASSSGLAGPRSYNEQFF.

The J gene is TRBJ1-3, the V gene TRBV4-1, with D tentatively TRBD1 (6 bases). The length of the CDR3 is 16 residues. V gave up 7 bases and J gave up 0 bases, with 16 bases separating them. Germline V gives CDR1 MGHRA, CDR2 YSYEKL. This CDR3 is CASTLTDSRSGNTIYF. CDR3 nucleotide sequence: TGCGCCAGCACCCTGACGGACAGTCGCTCTGGAAACACCATATATTTT.

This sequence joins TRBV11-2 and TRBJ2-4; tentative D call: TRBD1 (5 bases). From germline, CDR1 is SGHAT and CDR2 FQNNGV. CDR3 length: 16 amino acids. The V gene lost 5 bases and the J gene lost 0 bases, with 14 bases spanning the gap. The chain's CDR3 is CASSHRWGGAKNIQYF. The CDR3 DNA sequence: TGTGCCAGCAGCCACCGCTGGGGCGGAGCCAAAAACATTCAGTACTTC.

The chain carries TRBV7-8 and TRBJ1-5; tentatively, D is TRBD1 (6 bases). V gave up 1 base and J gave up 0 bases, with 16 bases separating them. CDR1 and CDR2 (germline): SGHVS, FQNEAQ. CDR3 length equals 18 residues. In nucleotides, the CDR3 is TGTGCCAGCAGCTTAGGTGCGGACAGCGAGTATAGCAATCAGCCCCAGCATTTT. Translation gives CASSLGADSEYSNQPQHF.

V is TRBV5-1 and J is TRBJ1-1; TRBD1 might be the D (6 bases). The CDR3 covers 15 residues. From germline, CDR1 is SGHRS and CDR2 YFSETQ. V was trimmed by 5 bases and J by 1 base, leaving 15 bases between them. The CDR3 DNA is TGCGCCAGCAGTCCCGGACAGCTGGGGAACACTGAAGCTTTCTTT. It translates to CASSPGQLGNTEAFF. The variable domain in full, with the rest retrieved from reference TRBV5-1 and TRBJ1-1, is KAGVTQTPRYLIKTRGQQVTLSCSPISGHRSVSWYQQTPGQGLQFLFEYFSETQRNKGNFPGRFSGRQFSNSRSEMNVSTLELGDSALYLCASSPGQLGNTEAFFGQGTRLTVV.

The DNA of the CDR3 is TGTGCCAGCAGTACGGGGGGCAGGAATGAAAAACTGTTTTTT. Its translation: CASSTGGRNEKLFF. This chain connects TRBV28 to TRBJ1-4; D might be TRBD1 (6 bases). The V and J ends lost 5 bases and 5 bases respectively, with 12 bases between them. The germline V gene has CDR1 MDHEN and CDR2 SYDVKM. The CDR3 runs 14 residues.

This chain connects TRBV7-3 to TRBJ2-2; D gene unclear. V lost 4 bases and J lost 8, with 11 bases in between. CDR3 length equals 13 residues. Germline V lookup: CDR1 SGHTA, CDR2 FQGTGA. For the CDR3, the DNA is TGTGCCAGCAGCTCCCCCTCACCAGGGGAGCTGTTTTTT. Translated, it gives CASSSPSPGELFF.

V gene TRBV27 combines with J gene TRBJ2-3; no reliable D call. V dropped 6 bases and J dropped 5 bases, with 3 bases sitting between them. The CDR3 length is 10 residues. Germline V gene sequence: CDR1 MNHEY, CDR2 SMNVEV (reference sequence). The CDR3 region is CASSGDTQYF. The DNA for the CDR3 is TGTGCCAGCAGCGGAGATACGCAGTATTTT.

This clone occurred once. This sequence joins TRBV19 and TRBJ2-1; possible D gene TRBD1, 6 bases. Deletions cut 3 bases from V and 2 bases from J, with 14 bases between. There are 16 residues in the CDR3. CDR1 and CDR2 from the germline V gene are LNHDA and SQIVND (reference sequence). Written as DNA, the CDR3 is TGTGCCAGTAGTATTATGGCAGGGGCCGCCTACAATGAGCAGTTCTTC. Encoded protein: CASSIMAGAAYNEQFF.

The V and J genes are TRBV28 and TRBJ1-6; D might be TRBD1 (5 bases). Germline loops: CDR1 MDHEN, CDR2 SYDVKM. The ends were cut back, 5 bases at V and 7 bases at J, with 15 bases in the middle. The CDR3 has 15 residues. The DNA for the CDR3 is TGTGCCAGCAGTCCCTCAGCAGGGAACAATTCACCCCTCCACTTT. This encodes CASSPSAGNNSPLHF.